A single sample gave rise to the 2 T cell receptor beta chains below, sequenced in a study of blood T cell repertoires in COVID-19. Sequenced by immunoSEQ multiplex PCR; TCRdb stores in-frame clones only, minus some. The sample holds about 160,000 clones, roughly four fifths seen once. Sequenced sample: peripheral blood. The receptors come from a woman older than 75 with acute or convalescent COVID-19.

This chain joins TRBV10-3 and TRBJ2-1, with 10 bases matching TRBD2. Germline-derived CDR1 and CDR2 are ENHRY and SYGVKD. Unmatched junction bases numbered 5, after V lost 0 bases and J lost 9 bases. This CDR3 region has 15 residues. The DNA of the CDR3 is TGTGCCATCAGTGAGTCGGGGGCTAGCGGGAGTGAGCAGTTCTTC. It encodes CAISESGASGSEQFF.

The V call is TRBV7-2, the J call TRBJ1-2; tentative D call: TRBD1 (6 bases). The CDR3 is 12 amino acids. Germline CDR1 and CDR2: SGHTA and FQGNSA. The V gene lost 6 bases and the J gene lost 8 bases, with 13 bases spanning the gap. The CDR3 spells CASRQPGDGYTF. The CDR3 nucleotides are TGTGCCAGCAGACAACCAGGGGACGGCTACACCTTC.